This is a list of T cell receptor beta chains from one sample in a study of CD8 T cells in Susac syndrome. TCRdb re-called the immunoSEQ multiplex PCR reads through MiXCR, storing one row per CDR3 protein. The repertoire includes under 200,000 distinct CDR3 sequences, over 75% of them detected once, and around 0.085% sits in the top ten. Material: CD4+ T cells from PBMCs. These receptor sequences come from a human donor with Susac syndrome. Each CDR3 is given with its conserved first and last residue. Fields, in order: J gene, D gene, V gene, CDR3 DNA, CDR3 protein. The D gene is left open where the match is weak.

>TRBJ2-3|-|TRBV3-1
TGTGCCAGCAGCCCCCTACGGGGTGCGACAGATACGCAGTATTTT
CASSPLRGATDTQYF
>TRBJ2-3|-|TRBV9
TGTGCCAGCAGCGGGACTACGCTCCGCGATACGCAGTATTTT
CASSGTTLRDTQYF
>TRBJ2-5|TRBD1|TRBV19
TGTGCCAGTAGTCTACCGGGACAGCAAGAGACCCAGTACTTC
CASSLPGQQETQYF
>TRBJ1-2|-|TRBV3-1
TGTGCCAGCAGCCAAGCGGAGGGCTACTATGGCTACACCTTC
CASSQAEGYYGYTF
>TRBJ2-3|-|TRBV14
TGTGCCAGCAGCCAAGCCCAACCACAGGGAAGCGTAACAGATACGCAGTATTTT
CASSQAQPQGSVTDTQYF
>TRBJ1-6|TRBD1|TRBV3-1
TGTGCCAGCAGCCCGCTGTCAGGACAGGGGAACAATTCACCCCTCCACTTT
CASSPLSGQGNNSPLHF
>TRBJ2-7|-|TRBV20-1
TGCAGTGCTAGAGATTCCAGCGGTGATCCCTACGAGCAGTACTTC
CSARDSSGDPYEQYF
>TRBJ1-1|-|TRBV20-1
TGCAGTGCTAAGTCAGGGTCTACTGAAGCTTTCTTT
CSAKSGSTEAFF
>TRBJ1-5|-|TRBV12-3/TRBV12-4
TGTGCCAGCAGTTTAGAGGGGGATAGCAATCAGCCCCAGCATTTT
CASSLEGDSNQPQHF
>TRBJ2-3|-|TRBV19
TGTGCCAGTAGTATCCATACAGGACGAACAGATACGCAGTATTTT
CASSIHTGRTDTQYF
>TRBJ2-7|TRBD2|TRBV20-1
TGCAGTGCTAGTCTCCCTAGCGGGTCCTACGAGCAGTACTTC
CSASLPSGSYEQYF
>TRBJ2-1|-|TRBV7-9
TGTGCCAGCAGCTTACAGGACTTTGAGCAGTTCTTC
CASSLQDFEQFF
>TRBJ2-3|-|TRBV11-2
TGTGCCAGCAGCTTAAGGTCCGGAGATACGCAGTATTTT
CASSLRSGDTQYF
>TRBJ1-2|-|TRBV7-9
TGTGCCAGCAGCTTACTATCAGGGTACGGTGGCTACACCTTC
CASSLLSGYGGYTF
>TRBJ2-7|TRBD2|TRBV10-3
TGTGCCACCAGAGAGCGGGAGGGCCTATACGAGCAGTACTTC
CATREREGLYEQYF
>TRBJ2-1|-|TRBV20-1
TGCAGTGCTAGAGCAGTGGGGCGAATCAATGAGCAGTTCTTC
CSARAVGRINEQFF
>TRBJ1-5|-|TRBV12-3/TRBV12-4
TGTGCCTGCGCCCGGGGCAGCGCTCAGCCCCAGCATTTT
CACARGSAQPQHF
>TRBJ1-2|TRBD1|TRBV5-4
TGTGCCAGCAGCTCCAACTCCGGGACAGTAGTATATGGCTACACCTTC
CASSSNSGTVVYGYTF